The subject of this entry is one T cell receptor (beta chain). This table comes from immunoSEQ multiplex PCR, and its TCRdb copy is limited to in-frame clones, with some not included. The sample lists 400,000 or so clones, 70% to 90% occurring once. Patients from Seattle were sampled longitudinally, starting during active infection. This sample was included in a study of blood T cell repertoires in COVID-19. Across the whole study: Both acute and convalescent COVID-19 samples were obtained from the United States, Italy and Spain. PBMCs, B-cell-depleted T cells, or T cells provided the cDNA or gDNA that made up the material.

The sequence was obtained from a man between 18 and 29 years old with COVID-19, enrolled during active disease. Sequencing was performed on peripheral blood.

The CDR3 DNA reads as TGCGCCAGCAGCTATATAGCCCGGGACAGGGAGGGTCATGGCTACACCTTC. Translated: CASSYIARDREGHGYTF. This chain joins TRBV4-1 and TRBJ1-2; TRBD1 agrees at 9 bases. This CDR3 has 17 residues. From germline, CDR1 is MGHRA and CDR2 YSYEKL. The ends lost 5 bases at V and 6 bases at J; junction bases unmatched: 16.